This passage covers 9 T cell receptor beta chains from one sample sequenced in a study of naive and memory T cell subsets. Both TRBC1 and TRBC2 were covered by a beta constant-region primer of two equimolar oligonucleotides. One entry per CDR3 protein, called by TCRdb with MiXCR from the UMI-ligation and nested PCR reads. There are more than 4,000 distinct CDR3 sequences in the sample; roughly 7.8% occur only once, and 83% lies in the top ten. Sequencing was carried out using CD4+ TEMRA cells from blood. Subset in this sample: effector memory re-expressing CD45RA, CD45RA+ CD27-. These receptors came from a human donor in good health.

This clonotype is medium-sized by share. CDR3 protein: CASNTDSRQPQHF. As DNA, the CDR3 is TGTGCCAGCAACACGGACAGTCGGCAGCCCCAGCATTTT. This chain links TRBV2 with TRBJ1-5; D perhaps matches TRBD1 (6 bases). The CDR3 consists of 13 residues. Germline V gene sequence: CDR1 SNHLY, CDR2 FYNNEI. V was cut by 7 bases and J by 7 bases, with 14 bases left in between.

This clonotype was seen repeatedly, ten times or more. The genes are TRBV20-1 and TRBJ2-3; TRBD1 agrees at 8 bases. The CDR3 consists of 13 residues. Germline V gene data show CDR1 as DFQATT and CDR2 as SNEGSKA (reference sequence). The V and J ends lost 6 bases and 3 bases, in that order; junction bases with no gene match: 5. CDR3 nucleotides: TGCAGTGCCATGGACAGGGTAACAGATACGCAGTATTTT. This sequence encodes CSAMDRVTDTQYF.

This clonotype was detected many times. This rearrangement joins TRBV20-1 to TRBJ1-6, with D uncertain. The CDR3 consists of 16 residues. The V and J ends lost 0 bases and 10 bases respectively, with 19 bases between them. CDR1 is DFQATT and CDR2 is SNEGSKA in the germline V gene (reference sequence). The DNA for the CDR3 is TGCAGTGCTAGAGATCAACAGCTAAGGGAGAAATCACCCCTCCACTTT. It codes for CSARDQQLREKSPLHF.

Only a few counts were recorded for this clonotype. The CDR3: CASSAETGARGTEAFF. DNA for the CDR3: TGCGCCAGCAGTGCCGAGACAGGGGCCAGGGGCACTGAAGCTTTCTTT. The V call is TRBV10-1, the J call TRBJ1-1, with TRBD1 identical over 8 bases. V lost 4 bases to trimming and J lost 4 bases; unmatched junction nucleotides: 11. The length of the CDR3 is 16 residues. Germline-derived CDR1 and CDR2 are WNHNN and SYGVQD (reference sequence).

This clonotype was observed at least ten times. CDR3 region: CASSRGLAGPSSYNEQFF. The CDR3 DNA follows: TGTGCCAGCAGCCGGGGACTAGCGGGACCTAGCTCCTACAATGAGCAGTTCTTC. V and J are TRBV7-7 and TRBJ2-1, with TRBD2 identical over 13 bases. With 5 bases clipped from V and 0 bases from J, the junction kept 7 bases outside the gene matches. Per the germline V gene, CDR1 is SSHAT and CDR2 is FNYEAQ (reference sequence). CDR3 length: 18 amino acids.

This clonotype was picked up many times. The chain links TRBV28 to TRBJ2-5; the match to TRBD1 covers 7 bases. CDR1 MDHEN and CDR2 SYDVKM come from the germline V gene. Trimming removed 8 bases from V and 2 bases from J; junction bases left unmatched: 5. The CDR3 is made up of 13 amino acids. DNA of the CDR3: TGTGCCAGCCTCCGACAGGGACAAGAGACCCAGTACTTC. Protein product: CASLRQGQETQYF.

This clonotype has at least ten counts. This chain connects TRBV5-1 to TRBJ2-6; 10 nucleotides agree with TRBD2. The germline V gene has CDR1 SGHRS and CDR2 YFSETQ. CDR3 length: 18 amino acids. J lost 0 bases, V lost 3 bases, and 6 bases had no gene match. The CDR3 sequence is CASSSWTSGPSGANVLTF. Here the CDR3 DNA reads TGCGCCAGCAGCTCCTGGACTAGCGGACCCTCTGGGGCCAACGTCCTGACTTTC.

This clonotype was seen ten or more times. The chain combines TRBV20-1 with TRBJ1-4, with D tentatively TRBD1 (6 bases). Germline loops: CDR1 DFQATT, CDR2 SNEGSKA (reference sequence). V was clipped by 0 bases and J by 7 bases, with 9 bases between them. This CDR3 has 13 residues. The CDR3 DNA sequence: TGCAGTGCTAGAGATGGCAGGGGTGAAAAACTGTTTTTT. This sequence encodes CSARDGRGEKLFF.

This clonotype was recorded at least ten times. This chain links TRBV7-7 with TRBJ2-3; D gene unclear. The CDR3 runs to 14 residues. V gave up 5 bases and J gave up 2 bases, with 11 bases separating them. Germline V gene lookup returns CDR1 SSHAT and CDR2 FNYEAQ (reference sequence). CDR3 amino acids: CASSHGPDTDTQYF. The CDR3 region has the DNA TGTGCCAGCAGCCATGGGCCGGACACAGATACGCAGTATTTT.